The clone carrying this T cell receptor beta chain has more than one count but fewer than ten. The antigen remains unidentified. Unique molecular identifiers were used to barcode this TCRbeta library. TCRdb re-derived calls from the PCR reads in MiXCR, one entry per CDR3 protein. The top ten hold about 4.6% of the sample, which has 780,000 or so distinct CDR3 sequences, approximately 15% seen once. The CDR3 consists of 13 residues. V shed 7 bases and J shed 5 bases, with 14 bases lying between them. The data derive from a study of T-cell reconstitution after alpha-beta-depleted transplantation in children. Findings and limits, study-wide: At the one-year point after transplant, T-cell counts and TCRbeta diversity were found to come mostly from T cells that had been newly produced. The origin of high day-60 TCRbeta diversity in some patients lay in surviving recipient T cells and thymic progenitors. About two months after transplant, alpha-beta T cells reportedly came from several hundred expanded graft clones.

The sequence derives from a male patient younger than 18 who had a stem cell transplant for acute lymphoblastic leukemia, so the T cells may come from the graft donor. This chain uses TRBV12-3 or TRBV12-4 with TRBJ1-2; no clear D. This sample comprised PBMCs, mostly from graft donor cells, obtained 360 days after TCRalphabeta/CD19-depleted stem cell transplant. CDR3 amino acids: CASTIGRAYGYTF. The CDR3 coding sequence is TGTGCCAGCACGATTGGTAGAGCTTATGGCTACACCTTC.